The entry below gives a single T cell receptor (beta chain) sequence along with its context. Its antigen is unknown. Depths of 1 in 200,000 to 1 in 1 million T cells were the sequencing target. Only in-frame clones appear in the TCRdb table, and some are missing; sequencing was by immunoSEQ multiplex PCR. The data show more than 300,000 clones, around four fifths seen once. The data derive from a study of cytotoxic CD8 clonotypes in ibrutinib-treated CLL. The wider study: Complete response was seen in 2 patients and partial in some 25; about twelve progressed and roughly 14 stayed remitted after a median about 68 months. Overall study findings and caveats: Treatment saw public clonotypes, which were uncommon, either contract or stay stable.

The CDR3 is 9 amino acids. CDR1 is DFQATT, CDR2 SNEGSKA, per germline (reference sequence). V lost 6 bases to trimming and J lost 8 bases, with 7 bases between them. This receptor was taken from a human donor with chronic lymphocytic leukemia. The material was PBMCs, obtained before ibrutinib treatment. V gene TRBV20-1 combines with J gene TRBJ1-1, with D perhaps TRBD1 (5 bases). The CDR3 bases are TGCAGTGCAAACAGGGAAGCTTTCTTT. Translating it yields CSANREAFF.